This T cell receptor beta chain was captured in a study of identifying expanded T cells in peripheral blood. This CDR3 comprises 15 residues. The V and J ends lost 4 bases and 5 bases respectively, with 15 bases between them. Germline loops: CDR1 SGHKS, CDR2 YYEKEE (reference sequence). Data came from immunoSEQ multiplex PCR; TCRdb stores just in-frame clones and leaves some out. The sample carries 50,000 to 70,000 clones, more than 75% recorded once. The clonotype comes from a person aged 18 to 70 in good health. Source material: blood. The chain links TRBV5-5 to TRBJ2-2; D perhaps matches TRBD1 (6 bases). The CDR3 DNA sequence: TGTGCCAGCAGCAGCATTGACAGGTCTACCGGGGAGCTGTTTTTT. Its protein is CASSSIDRSTGELFF.